This TCR beta chain was captured in a study of blood T cell repertoires in COVID-19. As for the study in general: Samples taken during acute and convalescent COVID-19 were collected in the United States, Italy and Spain.

This clone occurred a few times. Libraries were prepared by immunoSEQ multiplex PCR; TCRdb keeps only in-frame clonotypes and omits some of them. The sample records about 380,000 clones, 85% being singletons. V gave up 4 bases and J gave up 5 bases; unmatched junction bases: 11. CDR1 is MDHEN, CDR2 SYDVKM, per germline. This CDR3 comprises 17 residues. The chain recombines TRBV28 with TRBJ2-5; 12 bases match TRBD2. The origin of this receptor is a woman younger than 30 with acute or convalescent COVID-19. The specimen sequenced was peripheral blood. The CDR3, as DNA: TGTGCCAGCAGTTCGACTAGCGGGAGACATATCAGGGAGACCCAGTACTTC. It codes for CASSSTSGRHIRETQYF.